This T cell receptor (beta chain) appears in the sequencing data of a study of graft-versus-host responses after intestinal transplantation. Looking at the study overall: Each patient got anti-thymocyte globulin induction, then tacrolimus and steroids for about 3 years.

TCRdb keeps only in-frame clones here, not all; method: immunoSEQ multiplex PCR. The repertoire consists of fewer than 60,000 clones, with around 84% occurring once and the leading ten covering less than 0.5%. As concerns this clone: Its target is not known.

Germline V lookup: CDR1 SGHNT, CDR2 YENEEA. Trimming took 0 bases from V and 3 from J, leaving 0 bases between them. The CDR3 is 11 amino acids. The clonotype was recovered from a human donor who was the organ donor for an intestinal transplant. This chain links TRBV11-3 with TRBJ2-7, with D unresolved. The sample in question was unstimulated CD4+ T cells sorted from spleen or lymph node cells, obtained before transplant. CDR3 nucleotides: TGTGCCAGCAGCTTAGACTACGAGCAGTACTTC. Amino acids: CASSLDYEQYF.